This is a list of T cell receptor beta chains from one sample in a study of early T cells in non-severe SARS-CoV-2 infection. Each CDR3 protein gets one entry after TCRdb re-called the 5' RACE reads with MiXCR. The sample records tens of thousands of distinct CDR3 sequences, around 5% being singletons. Input material: whole blood. The receptors shown here come from an adult who was a healthcare worker with PCR-confirmed SARS-CoV-2 infection or an uninfected control (not recorded which). CDR3s include the opening cysteine and the closing phenylalanine or tryptophan.

TRBV7-9	TRBJ1-2	CASSLGPGRGYGYTF
TRBV18	TRBJ1-5	CASSPQGQENQPQHF
TRBV7-3	TRBJ2-2	CASSLMGSAGSANTGELFF
TRBV29-1	TRBJ2-1	CSGGAYSGRYNEQFF
TRBV5-4	TRBJ2-5	CASSAGTDQETQYF
TRBV5-1	TRBJ2-5	CASSLVRETQYF
TRBV7-3	TRBJ2-3	CASSLSDELDTQYF
TRBV28	TRBJ2-7	CASNVPGRAPTEQYF
TRBV10-1	TRBJ2-1	CASRESGHNEQFF
TRBV19	TRBJ2-5	CASSWRERQETQYF
TRBV20-1	TRBJ2-1	CSASVAGATYNEQFF
TRBV12-3/TRBV12-4	TRBJ2-5	CASSPGQGARETQYF
TRBV7-2	TRBJ2-3	CASSDRAADTQYF
TRBV24-1	TRBJ2-5	CATSDFPRTGEETQYF
TRBV27	TRBJ1-1	CASTPGDYNTEAFF
TRBV18	TRBJ2-1	CASSPPDREQFF
TRBV14	TRBJ2-2	CASPSGLAGCRNTGELFF
TRBV28	TRBJ1-2	CASSSGHGANYGYTF
TRBV4-2	TRBJ1-2	CASSQTPQGGTLNYGYTF
TRBV11-2	TRBJ2-5	CASSPRRTIQETQYF
TRBV29-1	TRBJ2-5	CSVELEWSGGAADETQYF
TRBV19	TRBJ1-5	CASSKLRRQGTDQPQHF
TRBV6-6	TRBJ2-7	CASSYQRGGSYEQYF
TRBV5-6	TRBJ1-1	CASSLLGAGEDTEAFF
TRBV6-5	TRBJ2-7	CASSYAGRGEQYF
TRBV2	TRBJ1-1	CASRRSLGDTEAFF
TRBV9	TRBJ1-2	CASSVGFYGYTF